The entry that follows covers one T cell receptor beta chain sequence. Random-hexamer reverse transcription was applied to about 0.5 to 1 ug RNA. With immunoSEQ multiplex PCR, TCR beta CDR3 was amplified across 54 Vbeta and 13 Jbeta. TCRdb redid the calling of the immunoSEQ multiplex PCR reads with MiXCR, one entry per CDR3 protein. The profile covers about 180,000 distinct CDR3 sequences, with roughly 95% appearing a single time and 0.16% taken by the ten largest. The CDR3 consists of 11 residues. Trimming shortened V by 3 bases and J by 12 bases, and 12 bases separated the two germline ends. Looked up from germline, CDR1 is MDHEN and CDR2 is SYDVKM. This sample stems from a study of CD8 T cells in Susac syndrome. CD8+ and CD4+ T cells from blood underwent TCR beta sequencing, which was carried out in a high-throughput format.

The sequenced material came from CD8+ T cells from PBMCs. The chain joins TRBV28 to TRBJ2-7; D is unclear. The TCR was taken from a human donor with multiple sclerosis. In nucleotides, the CDR3 is TGTGCCAGCAGTTTCGGTTACAGTTGGTACTTC. Its protein product is CASSFGYSWYF. The full variable domain, in which reference TRBV28 and TRBJ2-7 provide the parts outside the CDR3, is DVKVTQSSRYLVKRTGEKVFLECVQDMDHENMFWYRQDPGLGLRLIYFSYDVKMKEKGDIPEGYSVSREKKERFSLILESASTNQTSMYLCASSFGYSWYFGPGTRLTVT.